The 7 T cell receptor beta chains listed next were all sequenced from one sample in a study of OX40 agonist ivuxolimab in advanced cancers. The protocol was immunoSEQ multiplex PCR, while the TCRdb copy is restricted to in-frame clones and leaves out a portion. The sample has roughly 41,000 clones; almost 80% are singletons. Sequencing used CD4+ or CD8+ T cells sorted from blood, obtained in a trial of the OX40 agonist ivuxolimab. The receptors come from an adult with an advanced solid tumor such as melanoma, head and neck, liver or kidney cancer.

CDR3 DNA sequence: TGCGCCAGCAGCCAAGCGACAGGGTGGGAGCAGTACTTC. This codes for CASSQATGWEQYF. The gene calls are TRBV4-1 and TRBJ2-7; 7 nucleotides line up with TRBD1. There are 13 residues in the CDR3. With V trimmed by 1 base and J by 7 bases, 4 bases remained unmatched. CDR1 MGHRA and CDR2 YSYEKL come from the germline V gene.

The rearrangement uses TRBV5-1 and TRBJ1-1; unclear D gene. CDR3 length: 15 residues. Trimming left V 0 bases short and J 1 base short, with 10 bases between. CDR1 and CDR2 from the germline V gene are SGHRS and YFSETQ. CDR3 coding DNA: TGCGCCAGCAGCTTGGGGGGAAGGAAGAACACTGAAGCTTTCTTT. Encoded protein: CASSLGGRKNTEAFF.

The chain combines TRBV7-2 with TRBJ1-5; the D is unclear. The CDR3 is 13 amino acids. Germline CDR1 and CDR2: SGHTA and FQGNSA. V lost 1 base and J 5 bases, leaving 6 bases between the germline ends. The CDR3 DNA reads as TGTGCCAGCAGCTTAGAGGCCGATCAGCCCCAGCATTTT. Translating gives CASSLEADQPQHF.

The chain uses TRBV5-6 and TRBJ2-7, with a possible D match to TRBD1 (6 bases). With 3 bases removed from V and 2 bases from J, the gap between germline ends came to 15 bases. The CDR3 extends over 15 amino acids. Germline V gives CDR1 SGHDT, CDR2 YYEEEE. CDR3 residues: CASSSDRGKPYEQYF. The CDR3 nucleotides read TGTGCCAGCAGCTCGGACAGAGGGAAACCCTACGAGCAGTACTTC.

The genes are TRBV7-6 and TRBJ2-7, with 9 nucleotides matching TRBD1. Germline V CDR1 and CDR2: SGHVS, FNYEAQ. The junction had 0 bases not matched to a gene; V was cut back by 3 bases and J by 3 bases. The CDR3 spans 13 residues. In DNA form, the CDR3 reads TGTGCCAGCAGCTTGACAGGGGGCTACGAGCAGTACTTC. This translates into CASSLTGGYEQYF.

The chain uses TRBV28 and TRBJ2-1, with D unresolved. The V gene's germline CDR1 is MDHEN and CDR2 SYDVKM. The CDR3 has 11 amino acids. V shed 6 bases and J shed 12 bases, with 12 bases lying between them. Here the CDR3 reads CASRSLEWQFF. DNA of the CDR3: TGTGCCAGCAGATCGCTCGAGTGGCAGTTCTTC.

The chain recombines TRBV11-2 with TRBJ1-2; D not certain. The V end lost 2 bases, the J end lost 0 bases, and 16 bases lay between the germline ends. The germline V gene has CDR1 SGHAT and CDR2 FQNNGV. This CDR3 spans 17 amino acids. DNA of the CDR3: TGTGCCAGCAGCTTACAGGCTTCGGGCGGATCTAACTATGGCTACACCTTC. It translates to CASSLQASGGSNYGYTF. The full variable domain, rest sourced from reference TRBV11-2 and TRBJ1-2, is EAGVAQSPRYKIIEKRQSVAFWCNPISGHATLYWYQQILGQGPKLLIQFQNNGVVDDSQLPKDRFSAERLKGVDSTLKIQPAKLEDSAVYLCASSLQASGGSNYGYTFGSGTRLTVV.